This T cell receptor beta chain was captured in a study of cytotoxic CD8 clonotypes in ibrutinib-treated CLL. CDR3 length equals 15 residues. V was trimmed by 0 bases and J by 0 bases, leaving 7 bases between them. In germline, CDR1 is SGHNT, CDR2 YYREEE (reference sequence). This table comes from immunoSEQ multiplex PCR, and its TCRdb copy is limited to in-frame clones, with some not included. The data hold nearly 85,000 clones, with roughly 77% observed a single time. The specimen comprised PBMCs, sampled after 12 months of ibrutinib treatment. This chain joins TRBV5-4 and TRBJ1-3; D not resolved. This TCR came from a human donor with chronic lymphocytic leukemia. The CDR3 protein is CASSLDGGSGNTIYF. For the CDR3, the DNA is TGTGCCAGCAGCTTGGATGGTGGCTCTGGAAACACCATATATTTT.